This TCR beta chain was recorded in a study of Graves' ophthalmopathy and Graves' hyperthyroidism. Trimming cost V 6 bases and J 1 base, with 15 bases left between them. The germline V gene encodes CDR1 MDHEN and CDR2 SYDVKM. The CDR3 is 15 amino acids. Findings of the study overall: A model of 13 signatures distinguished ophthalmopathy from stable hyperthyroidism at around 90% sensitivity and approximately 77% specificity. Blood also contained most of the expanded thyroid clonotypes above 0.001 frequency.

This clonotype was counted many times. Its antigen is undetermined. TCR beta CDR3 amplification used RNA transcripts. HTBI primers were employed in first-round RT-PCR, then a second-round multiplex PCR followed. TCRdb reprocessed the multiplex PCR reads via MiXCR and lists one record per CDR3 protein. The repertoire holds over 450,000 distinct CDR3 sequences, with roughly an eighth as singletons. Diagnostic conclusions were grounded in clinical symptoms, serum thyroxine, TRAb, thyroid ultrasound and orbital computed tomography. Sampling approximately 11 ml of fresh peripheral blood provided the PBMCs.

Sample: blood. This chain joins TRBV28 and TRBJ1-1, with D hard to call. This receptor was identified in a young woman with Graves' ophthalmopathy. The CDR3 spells CASSGPLLGNTEAFF. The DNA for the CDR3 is TGTGCCAGCAGCGGTCCCTTGTTAGGGAACACTGAAGCTTTCTTT.